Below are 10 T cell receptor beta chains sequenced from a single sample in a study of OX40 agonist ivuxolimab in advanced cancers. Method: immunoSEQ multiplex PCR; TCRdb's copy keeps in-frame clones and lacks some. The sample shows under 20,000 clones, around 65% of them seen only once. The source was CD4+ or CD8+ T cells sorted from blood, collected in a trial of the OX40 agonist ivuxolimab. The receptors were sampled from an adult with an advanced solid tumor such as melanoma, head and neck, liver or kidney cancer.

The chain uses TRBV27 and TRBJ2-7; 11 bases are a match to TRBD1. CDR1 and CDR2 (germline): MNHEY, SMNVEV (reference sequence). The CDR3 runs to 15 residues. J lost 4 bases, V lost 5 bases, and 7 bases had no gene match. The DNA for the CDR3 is TGTGCCAGCAGTAAAGGACAGGGGGCTTCTTACGAGCAGTACTTC. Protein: CASSKGQGASYEQYF.

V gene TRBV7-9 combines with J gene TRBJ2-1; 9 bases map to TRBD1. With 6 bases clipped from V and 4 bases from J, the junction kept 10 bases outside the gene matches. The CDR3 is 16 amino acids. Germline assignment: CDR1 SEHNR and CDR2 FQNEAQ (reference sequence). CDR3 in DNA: TGTGCCAGCAGTTCTCCCGGACAGGGGATATACAATGAGCAGTTCTTC. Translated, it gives CASSSPGQGIYNEQFF.

The CDR3 region is CASSPGQAWEQYF. CDR3 coding DNA: TGTGCCAGCAGCCCAGGACAGGCTTGGGAGCAGTACTTC. J is TRBJ2-7 and V is TRBV2, with 7 bases fitting TRBD1. V shed 6 bases, J shed 7 bases, and the junction held 9 bases outside the gene matches. This CDR3 region has 13 residues. In germline, CDR1 is SNHLY, CDR2 FYNNEI.

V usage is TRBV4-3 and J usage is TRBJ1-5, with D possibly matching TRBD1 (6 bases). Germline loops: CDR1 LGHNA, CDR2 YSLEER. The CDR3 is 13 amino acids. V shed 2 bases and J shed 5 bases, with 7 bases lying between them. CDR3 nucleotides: TGCGCCAGCAGCCAAAACAGGGATCAGCCCCAGCATTTT. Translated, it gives CASSQNRDQPQHF.

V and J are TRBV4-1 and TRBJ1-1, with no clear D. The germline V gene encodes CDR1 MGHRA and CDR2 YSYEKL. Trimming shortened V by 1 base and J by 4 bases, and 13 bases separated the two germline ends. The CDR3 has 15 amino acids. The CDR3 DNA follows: TGCGCCAGCAGCCAAGCGGCACTGAAGTCCACTGAAGCTTTCTTT. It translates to CASSQAALKSTEAFF.

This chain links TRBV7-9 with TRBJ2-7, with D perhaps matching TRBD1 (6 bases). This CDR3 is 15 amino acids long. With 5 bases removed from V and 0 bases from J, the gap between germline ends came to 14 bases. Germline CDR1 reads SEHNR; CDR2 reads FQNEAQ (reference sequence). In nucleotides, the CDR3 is TGTGCCAGCAGCCGGATCCCGGACAGCTCCTACGAGCAGTACTTC. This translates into CASSRIPDSSYEQYF.

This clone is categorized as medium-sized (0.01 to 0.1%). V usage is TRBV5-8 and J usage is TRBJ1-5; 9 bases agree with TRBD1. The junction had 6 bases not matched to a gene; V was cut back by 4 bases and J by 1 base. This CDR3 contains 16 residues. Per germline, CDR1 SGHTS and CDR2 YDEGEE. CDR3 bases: TGTGCCAGCAGCCCCCTTGGGACAGGGAGCAATCAGCCCCAGCATTTT. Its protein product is CASSPLGTGSNQPQHF.

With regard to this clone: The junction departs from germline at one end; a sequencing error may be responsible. The CDR3 protein is CASSQGVLGVGDGHTF. In DNA form, the CDR3 reads TGTGCCAGCAGCCAAGGGGTGCTCGGGGTCGGGGATGGCCACACCTTC. The J gene is TRBJ1-2, the V gene TRBV4-2; D remains ambiguous. The germline CDR1 and CDR2 sequences are LGHNA and YNFKEQ. The CDR3 has 16 residues.

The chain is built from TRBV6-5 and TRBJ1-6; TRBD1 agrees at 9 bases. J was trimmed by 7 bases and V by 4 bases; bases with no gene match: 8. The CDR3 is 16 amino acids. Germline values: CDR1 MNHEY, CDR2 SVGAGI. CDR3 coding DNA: TGTGCCAGCAGTTCGGACAGGGGTCCCTTGAATTCACCCCTCCACTTT. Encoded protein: CASSSDRGPLNSPLHF.

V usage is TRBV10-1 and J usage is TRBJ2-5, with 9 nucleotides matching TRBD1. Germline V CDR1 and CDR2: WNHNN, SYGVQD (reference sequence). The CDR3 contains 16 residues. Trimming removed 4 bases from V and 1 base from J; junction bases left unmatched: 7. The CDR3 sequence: CASSAGGTGLQETQYF. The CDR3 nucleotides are TGCGCCAGCAGTGCCGGGGGGACAGGGCTCCAAGAGACCCAGTACTTC.